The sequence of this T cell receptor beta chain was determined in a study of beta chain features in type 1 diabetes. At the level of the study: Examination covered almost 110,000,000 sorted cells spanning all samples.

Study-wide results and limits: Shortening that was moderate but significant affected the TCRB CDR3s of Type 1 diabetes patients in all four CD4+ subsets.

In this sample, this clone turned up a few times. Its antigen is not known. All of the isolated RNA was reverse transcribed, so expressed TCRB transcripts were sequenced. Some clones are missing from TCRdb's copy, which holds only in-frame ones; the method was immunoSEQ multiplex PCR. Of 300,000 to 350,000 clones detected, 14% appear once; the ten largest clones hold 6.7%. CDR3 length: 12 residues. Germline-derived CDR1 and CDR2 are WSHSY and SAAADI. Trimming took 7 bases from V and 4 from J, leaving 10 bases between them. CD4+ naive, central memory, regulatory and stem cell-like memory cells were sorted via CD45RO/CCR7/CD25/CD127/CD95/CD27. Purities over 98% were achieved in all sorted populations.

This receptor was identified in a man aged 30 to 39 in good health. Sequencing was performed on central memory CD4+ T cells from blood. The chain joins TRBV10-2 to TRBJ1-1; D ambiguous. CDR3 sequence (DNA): TGCGCCAGCACCCCGGTGATCACTGAAGCTTTCTTT. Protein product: CASTPVITEAFF.